This T cell receptor beta chain was recorded in a study of spatial heterogeneity in lung cancer (dated by TCRdb to the late 2010s). With regard to the full study: Beta-chain transcripts were consistently detected in greater numbers than alpha-chain transcripts, which likely reflected higher beta-chain transcript abundance. A strong correlation was found between TCR transcript counts in tumor regions and a T cell transcriptional module score from matched bulk RNA-seq. In the raw uncorrected reads, each unique combination of TCR and UMI appeared more than ten times on average. TCR alpha and beta repertoires were quantitatively compared across multiple tumor regions, matched nontumor lung and blood in non-small cell lung cancer. TCR repertoire features were related to nonsynonymous mutation counts determined by whole-exome sequencing of tumor tissue. Both alpha and beta chains were TCR-sequenced in samples taken at surgery, namely 220 tumor regions, 61 to 65 matched nontumor lung samples and over 55 PBMC samples.

The library was prepared using 5' RACE. Sequencing instrument: NextSeq 500. In the TCR library protocol, a unique molecular identifier was attached to each TCR cDNA molecule so that PCR and sequencing errors could be corrected. As for the original processing: TCR identification, UMI-based error correction and CDR3 extraction were all carried out with Decombinator tools. TCRs above a frequency of 2 per 1,000, corresponding to the top 1% of the tumor frequency distribution, were defined as expanded. Expanded tumor TCRs were classed as regional if statistically deemed absent (corrected P<0.05) from at least one tumor region, otherwise ubiquitous. Renyi diversity was computed with the R vegan package after each repertoire had been subsampled 100 times to 5,000 TCRs. To build CDR3 similarity networks, amino acid triplet string-kernel similarity was used, and CDR3s were connected when their pairwise similarity was above 0.82. TCRdb reran the public reads through fastp at Q25 and MiXCR, keeping productive beta chains. When rows share a CDR3 protein, they turn into one entry using the most common DNA and genes. TCRdb, rather than the study authors, made the V and J calls. The sample records several thousand distinct CDR3 sequences, about a sixth of which are singletons. The ten largest clones take up less than 15% of the sample.

Per the publication, the time point label means: sample taken at primary tumor resection. The donors were some 70 patients from the lung TRACERx cohort who had early-stage, untreated non-small cell lung cancer. Whole RNA extracted from tumor and nontumor lung tissue, or from cryopreserved PBMC samples, was used for TCR sequencing without cell sorting. A patient was chosen for TCR sequencing only when enough RNA was available from at least two tumor regions. Before being selected, tumor and adjacent nontumor lung specimens were reviewed by a lung pathologist. Overall results and qualifications from the work: A correlation was observed between the number of expanded intratumoral alpha and beta TCRs and the tumor nonsynonymous mutation count. TCR-seq coverage of tumor T cells was estimated at only 7% to 8% for alpha chains and roughly 13% for beta chains. Additional single-cell paired TCR alpha and beta sequencing was considered necessary to confirm, at a functional level, the hypothesis that regional TCRs recognize regional mutations. Counts of ubiquitous and regional expanded TCRs were found to correlate with counts of ubiquitous and regional nonsynonymous mutations, respectively.

A note on this clonotype: Its cognate antigen has yet to be identified. No per-base quality is available; no much larger clone lies one base away. As an off-target read in a library built for alpha chains, this beta chain has a frequency of little significance.

Reading the germline V gene gives CDR1 SQVTM and CDR2 ANQGSEA. The CDR3 runs 16 amino acids, cysteine and phenylalanine included. CDR3 DNA only is kept here, 48 bases in frame from base 1. V loses 7 bases, J loses 0 bases, and the germline ends lie 21 bases apart. The V gene is TRBV29-1 and the J gene is TRBJ2-5; TRBD2 might be the D gene, on 5 matching bases. The sample in question was lung tumor tissue, obtained at surgery. The clonotype originates from a male donor with early-stage non-small cell lung cancer. At the DNA level, the sequence is TGCAGCGCGGGGATGCCCTGGATCAGTCACCAAGAGACCCAGTACTTC. Its translation reads: CSAGMPWISHQETQYF.